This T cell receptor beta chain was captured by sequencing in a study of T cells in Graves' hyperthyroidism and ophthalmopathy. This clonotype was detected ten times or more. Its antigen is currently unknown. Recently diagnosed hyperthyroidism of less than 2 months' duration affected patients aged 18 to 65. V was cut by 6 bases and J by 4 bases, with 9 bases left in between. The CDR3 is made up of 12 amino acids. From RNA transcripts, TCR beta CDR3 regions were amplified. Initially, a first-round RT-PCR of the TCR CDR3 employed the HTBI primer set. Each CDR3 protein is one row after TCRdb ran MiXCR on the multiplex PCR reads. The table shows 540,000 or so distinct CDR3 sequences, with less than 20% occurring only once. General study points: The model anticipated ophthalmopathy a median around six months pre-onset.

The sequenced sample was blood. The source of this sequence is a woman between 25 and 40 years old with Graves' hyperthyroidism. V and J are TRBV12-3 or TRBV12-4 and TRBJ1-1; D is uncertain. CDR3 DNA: TGTGCCAGCAGAGTCCTAACCACTGAAGCTTTCTTT. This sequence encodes CASRVLTTEAFF.